The subject of this entry is one TCR beta chain. Its antigen remains unknown. This CDR3 has 16 amino acids. V shed 3 bases and J 3 bases; nucleotides not matched to a gene: 11. The germline gives CDR1 SGHKS, CDR2 YYEKEE (reference sequence). This sample stems from a study of response to subunit inactivated influenza vaccine. Findings and limits, study-wide: A suggestion made by the authors is that each seasonal influenza vaccination recruits few new T cells.

TCRdb called the RT-PCR reads again in MiXCR, with one record for every CDR3 protein. In the table there are about 800,000 distinct CDR3 sequences, roughly 20% of which are singletons. This chain connects TRBV5-5 to TRBJ1-1; 7 nucleotides agree with TRBD1. This sequence was found in a man between 50 and 59 years old who received an inactivated influenza vaccine. The starting material was PBMCs from blood, obtained 4 to 6 days after vaccination. As DNA, the CDR3 is TGTGCCAGCAGCTCGCCACAGGGGCTCGTCGACACTGAAGCTTTCTTT. It yields the protein CASSSPQGLVDTEAFF.